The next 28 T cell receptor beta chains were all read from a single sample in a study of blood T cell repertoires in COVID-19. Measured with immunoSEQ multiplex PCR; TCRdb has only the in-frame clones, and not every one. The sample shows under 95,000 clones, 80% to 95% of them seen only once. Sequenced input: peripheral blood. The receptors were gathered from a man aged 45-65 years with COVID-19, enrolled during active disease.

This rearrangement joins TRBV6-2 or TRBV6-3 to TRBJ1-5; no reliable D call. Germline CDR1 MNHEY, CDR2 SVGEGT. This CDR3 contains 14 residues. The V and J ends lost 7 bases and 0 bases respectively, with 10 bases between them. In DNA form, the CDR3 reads TGTGCCAGCACCCCACACTATAGCAATCAGCCCCAGCATTTT. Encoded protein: CASTPHYSNQPQHF.

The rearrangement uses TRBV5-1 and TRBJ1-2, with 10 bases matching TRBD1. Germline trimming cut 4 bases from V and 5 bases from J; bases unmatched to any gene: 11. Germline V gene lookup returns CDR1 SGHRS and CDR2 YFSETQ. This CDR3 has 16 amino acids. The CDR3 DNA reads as TGCGCCAGCAGCGCAGGACAGGGGGACCCGGCGTATGGCTACACCTTC. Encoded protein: CASSAGQGDPAYGYTF.

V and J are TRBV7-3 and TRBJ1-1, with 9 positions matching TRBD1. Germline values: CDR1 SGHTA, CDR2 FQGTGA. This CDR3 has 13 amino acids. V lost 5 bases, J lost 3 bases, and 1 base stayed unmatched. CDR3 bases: TGTGCCAGCAGCCGACAGGGGGACACTGAAGCTTTCTTT. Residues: CASSRQGDTEAFF.

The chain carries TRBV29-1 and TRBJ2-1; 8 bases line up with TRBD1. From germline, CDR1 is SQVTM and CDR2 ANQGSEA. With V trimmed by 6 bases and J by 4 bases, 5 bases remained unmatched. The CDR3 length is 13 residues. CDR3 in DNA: TGCAGCGTCGAGAGGACAGGGTACAATGAGCAGTTCTTC. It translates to CSVERTGYNEQFF.

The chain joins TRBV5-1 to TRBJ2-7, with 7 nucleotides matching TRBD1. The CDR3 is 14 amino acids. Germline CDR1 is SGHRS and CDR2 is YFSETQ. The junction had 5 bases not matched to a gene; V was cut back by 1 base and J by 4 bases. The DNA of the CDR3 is TGCGCCAGCAGCTTGAAGGGGGCTAGTTACGAGCAGTACTTC. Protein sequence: CASSLKGASYEQYF.

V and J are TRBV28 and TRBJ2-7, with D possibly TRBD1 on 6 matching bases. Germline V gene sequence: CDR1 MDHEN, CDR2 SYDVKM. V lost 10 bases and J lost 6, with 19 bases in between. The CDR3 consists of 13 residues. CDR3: CATTQGVLGEQYF. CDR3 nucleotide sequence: TGTGCCACGACACAGGGCGTCCTGGGCGAGCAGTACTTC.

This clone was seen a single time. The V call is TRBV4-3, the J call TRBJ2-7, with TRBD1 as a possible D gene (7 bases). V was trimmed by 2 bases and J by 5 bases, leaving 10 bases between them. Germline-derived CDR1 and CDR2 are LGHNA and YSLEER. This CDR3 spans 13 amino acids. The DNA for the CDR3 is TGCGCCAGCAGCCAACAGGGGGGCAACGAGCAGTACTTC. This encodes CASSQQGGNEQYF.

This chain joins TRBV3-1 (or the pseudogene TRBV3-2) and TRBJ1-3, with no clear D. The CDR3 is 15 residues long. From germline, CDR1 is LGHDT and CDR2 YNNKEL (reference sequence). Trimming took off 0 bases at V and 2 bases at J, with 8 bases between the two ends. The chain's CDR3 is CASSQEPSPGNTIYF. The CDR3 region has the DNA TGTGCCAGCAGCCAAGAGCCAAGCCCTGGAAACACCATATATTTT.

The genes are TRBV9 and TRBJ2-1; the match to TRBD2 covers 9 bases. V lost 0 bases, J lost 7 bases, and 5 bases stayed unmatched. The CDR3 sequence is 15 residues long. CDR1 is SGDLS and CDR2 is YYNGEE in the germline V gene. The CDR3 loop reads CASSVDGGGANEQFF. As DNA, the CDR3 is TGTGCCAGCAGCGTAGATGGCGGGGGGGCGAATGAGCAGTTCTTC.

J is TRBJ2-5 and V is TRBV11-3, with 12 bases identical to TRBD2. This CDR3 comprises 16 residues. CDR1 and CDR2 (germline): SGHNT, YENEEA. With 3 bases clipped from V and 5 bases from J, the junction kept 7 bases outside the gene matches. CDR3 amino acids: CASSLTLAGGPETQYF. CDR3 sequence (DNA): TGTGCCAGCAGCTTGACGCTAGCGGGAGGGCCGGAGACCCAGTACTTC.

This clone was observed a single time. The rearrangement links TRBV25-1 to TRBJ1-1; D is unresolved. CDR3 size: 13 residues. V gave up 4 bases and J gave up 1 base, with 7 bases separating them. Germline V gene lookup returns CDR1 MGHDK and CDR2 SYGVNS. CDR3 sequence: CASSARENTEAFF. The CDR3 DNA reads TGTGCCAGCAGTGCCCGGGAGAACACTGAAGCTTTCTTT. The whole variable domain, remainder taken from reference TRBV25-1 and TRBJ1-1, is EADIYQTPRYLVIGTGKKITLECSQTMGHDKMYWYQQDPGMELHLIHYSYGVNSTEKGDLSSESTVSRIRTEHFPLTLESARPSHTSQYLCASSARENTEAFFGQGTRLTVV.

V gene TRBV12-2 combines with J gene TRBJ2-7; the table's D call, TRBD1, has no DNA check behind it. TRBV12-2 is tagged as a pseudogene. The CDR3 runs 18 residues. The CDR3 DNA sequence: TGTGCAAGTCGCTTAGAACCAGGGCAGCAATTCATGTCCTACGAGCAGTACGTC. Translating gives CASRLEPGQQFMSYEQYV.

CDR3 in DNA: TGTGCCATCAGTGAGTCAACAGGGGGAGACTACAATGAGCAGTTCTTC. Translating gives CAISESTGGDYNEQFF. This chain links TRBV10-3 with TRBJ2-1; the match to TRBD1 covers 8 bases. The CDR3 has 16 residues. V gave up 0 bases and J gave up 3 bases; unmatched junction bases: 4. From germline, CDR1 is ENHRY and CDR2 SYGVKD.

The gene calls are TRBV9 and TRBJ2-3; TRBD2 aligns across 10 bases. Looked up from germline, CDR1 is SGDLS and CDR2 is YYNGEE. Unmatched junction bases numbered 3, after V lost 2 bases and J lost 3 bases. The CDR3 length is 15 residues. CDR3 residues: CASSVLAGGTDTQYF. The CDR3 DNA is TGTGCCAGCAGCGTGTTAGCGGGAGGAACAGATACGCAGTATTTT.

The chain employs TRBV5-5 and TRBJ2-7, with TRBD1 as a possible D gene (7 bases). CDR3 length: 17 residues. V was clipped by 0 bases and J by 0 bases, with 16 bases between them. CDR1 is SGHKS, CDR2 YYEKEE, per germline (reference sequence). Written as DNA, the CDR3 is TGTGCCAGCAGCTTGGGCCCAGGGGGACTGAGCTCCTACGAGCAGTACTTC. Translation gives CASSLGPGGLSSYEQYF.

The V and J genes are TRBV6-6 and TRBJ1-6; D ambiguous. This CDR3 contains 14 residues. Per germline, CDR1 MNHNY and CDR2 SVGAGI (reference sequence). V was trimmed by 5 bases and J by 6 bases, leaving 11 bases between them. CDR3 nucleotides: TGTGCCAGCAGTACCACGGGTACTAATTCACCCCTCCACTTT. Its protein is CASSTTGTNSPLHF.

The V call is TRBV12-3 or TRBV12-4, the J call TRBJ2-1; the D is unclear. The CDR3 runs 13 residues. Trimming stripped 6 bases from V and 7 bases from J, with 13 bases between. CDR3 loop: CASSPRTPNEQFF. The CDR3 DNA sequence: TGTGCCAGCAGCCCTAGAACACCGAATGAGCAGTTCTTC.

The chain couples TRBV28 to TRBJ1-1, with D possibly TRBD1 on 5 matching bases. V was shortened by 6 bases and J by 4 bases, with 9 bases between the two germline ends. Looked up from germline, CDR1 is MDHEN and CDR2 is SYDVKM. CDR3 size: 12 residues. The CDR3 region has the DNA TGTGCCAGCAGCTCAGGGCTCACTGAAGCTTTCTTT. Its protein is CASSSGLTEAFF.

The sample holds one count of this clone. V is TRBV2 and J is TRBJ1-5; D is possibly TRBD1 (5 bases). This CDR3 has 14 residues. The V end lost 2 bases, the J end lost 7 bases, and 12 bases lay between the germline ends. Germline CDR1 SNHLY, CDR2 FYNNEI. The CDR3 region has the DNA TGTGCCAGCAGTGAAAGGGCAGGGTGGCAGCCCCAGCATTTT. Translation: CASSERAGWQPQHF.

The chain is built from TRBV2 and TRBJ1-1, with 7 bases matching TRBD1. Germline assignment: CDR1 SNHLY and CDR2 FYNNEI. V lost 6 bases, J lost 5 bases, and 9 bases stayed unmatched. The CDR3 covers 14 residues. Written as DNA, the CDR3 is TGTGCCAGCAGAGAACAGGGGACATGGACTGAAGCTTTCTTT. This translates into CASREQGTWTEAFF.

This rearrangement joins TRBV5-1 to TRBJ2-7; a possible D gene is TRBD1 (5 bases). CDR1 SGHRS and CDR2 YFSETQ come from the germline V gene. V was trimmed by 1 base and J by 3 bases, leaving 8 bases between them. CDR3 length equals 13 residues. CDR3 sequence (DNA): TGCGCCAGCAGCTTGAGGGGCGGCTACGAGCAGTACTTC. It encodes CASSLRGGYEQYF.

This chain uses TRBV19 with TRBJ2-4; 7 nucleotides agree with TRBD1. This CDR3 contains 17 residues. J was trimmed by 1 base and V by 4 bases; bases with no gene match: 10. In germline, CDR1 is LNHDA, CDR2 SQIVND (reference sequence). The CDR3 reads CASSTRDSGGAKNIQYF. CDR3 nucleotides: TGTGCCAGTAGTACACGGGACAGCGGTGGGGCCAAAAACATTCAGTACTTC.

CDR3 nucleotides: TGCGCCAGCAGCCCAGGACAGGGGCTGAACACCGGGGAGCTGTTTTTT. Translating gives CASSPGQGLNTGELFF. V is TRBV4-3 and J is TRBJ2-2; TRBD1 matches at 9 bases. CDR1 and CDR2 (germline): LGHNA, YSLEER. CDR3 length: 16 residues. With 4 bases clipped from V and 1 base from J, the junction kept 4 bases outside the gene matches.

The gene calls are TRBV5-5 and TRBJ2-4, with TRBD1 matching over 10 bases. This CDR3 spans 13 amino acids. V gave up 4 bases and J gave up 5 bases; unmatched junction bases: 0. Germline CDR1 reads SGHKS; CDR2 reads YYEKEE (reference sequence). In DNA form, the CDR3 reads TGTGCCAGCAGCGGGACAGGGGAAAACATTCAGTACTTC. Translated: CASSGTGENIQYF. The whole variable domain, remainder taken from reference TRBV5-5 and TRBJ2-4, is DAGVTQSPTHLIKTRGQQVTLRCSPISGHKSVSWYQQVLGQGPQFIFQYYEKEERGRGNFPDRFSARQFPNYSSELNVNALLLGDSALYLCASSGTGENIQYFGAGTRLSVL.

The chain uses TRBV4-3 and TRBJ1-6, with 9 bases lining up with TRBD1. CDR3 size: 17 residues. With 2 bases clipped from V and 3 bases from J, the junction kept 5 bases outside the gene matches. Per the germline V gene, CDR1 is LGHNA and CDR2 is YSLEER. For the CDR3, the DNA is TGCGCCAGCAGCCAAACCGGGACAGGGATCTATAATTCACCCCTCCACTTT. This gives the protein CASSQTGTGIYNSPLHF.

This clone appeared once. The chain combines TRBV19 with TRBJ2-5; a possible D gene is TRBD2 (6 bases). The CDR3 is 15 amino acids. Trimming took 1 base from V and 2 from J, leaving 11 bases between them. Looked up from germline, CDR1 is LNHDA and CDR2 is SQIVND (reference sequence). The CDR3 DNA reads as TGTGCCAGTAGTATAGCCCACGGGACTCAAGAGACCCAGTACTTC. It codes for CASSIAHGTQETQYF.

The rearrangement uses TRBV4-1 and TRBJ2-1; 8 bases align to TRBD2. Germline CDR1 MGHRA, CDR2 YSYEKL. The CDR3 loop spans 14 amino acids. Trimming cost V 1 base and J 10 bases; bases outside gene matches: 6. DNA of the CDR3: TGCGCCAGCAGCCAAGCCGGACTAGCAGACGAGCAGTTCTTC. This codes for CASSQAGLADEQFF.

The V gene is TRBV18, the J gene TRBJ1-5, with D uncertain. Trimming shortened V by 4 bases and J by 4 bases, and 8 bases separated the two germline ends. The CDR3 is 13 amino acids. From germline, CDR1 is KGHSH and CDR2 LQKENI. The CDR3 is CASSQIKNQPQHF. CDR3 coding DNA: TGTGCCAGCTCACAAATTAAAAATCAGCCCCAGCATTTT.